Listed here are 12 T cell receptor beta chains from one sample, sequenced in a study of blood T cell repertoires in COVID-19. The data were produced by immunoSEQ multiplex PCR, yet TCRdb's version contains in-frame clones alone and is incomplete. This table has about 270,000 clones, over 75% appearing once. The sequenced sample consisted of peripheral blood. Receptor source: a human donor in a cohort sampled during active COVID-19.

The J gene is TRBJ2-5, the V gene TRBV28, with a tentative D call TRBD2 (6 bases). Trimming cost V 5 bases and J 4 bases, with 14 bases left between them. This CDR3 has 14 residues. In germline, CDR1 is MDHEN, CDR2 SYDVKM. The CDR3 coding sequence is TGTGCCAGCAGTCCACCGGGACTTCCAGAGACCCAGTACTTC. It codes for CASSPPGLPETQYF.

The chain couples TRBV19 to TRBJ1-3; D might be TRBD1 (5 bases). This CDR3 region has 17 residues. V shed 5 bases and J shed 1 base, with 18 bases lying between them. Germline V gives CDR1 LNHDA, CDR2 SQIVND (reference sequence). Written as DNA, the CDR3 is TGTGCCAGTAGTCCAACCGGAACAGGATTTTCTGGAAACACCATATATTTT. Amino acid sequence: CASSPTGTGFSGNTIYF. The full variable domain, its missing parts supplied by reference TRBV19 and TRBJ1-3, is DGGITQSPKYLFRKEGQNVTLSCEQNLNHDAMYWYRQDPGQGLRLIYYSQIVNDFQKGDIAEGYSVSREKKESFPLTVTSAQKNPTAFYLCASSPTGTGFSGNTIYFGEGSWLTVV.

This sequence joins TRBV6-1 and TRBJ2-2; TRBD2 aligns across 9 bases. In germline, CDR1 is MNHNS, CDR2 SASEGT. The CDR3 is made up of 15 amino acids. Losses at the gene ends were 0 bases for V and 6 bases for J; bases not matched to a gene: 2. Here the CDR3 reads CASSEASGSSGELFF. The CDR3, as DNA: TGTGCCAGCAGTGAAGCTAGCGGGAGTTCCGGGGAGCTGTTTTTT.

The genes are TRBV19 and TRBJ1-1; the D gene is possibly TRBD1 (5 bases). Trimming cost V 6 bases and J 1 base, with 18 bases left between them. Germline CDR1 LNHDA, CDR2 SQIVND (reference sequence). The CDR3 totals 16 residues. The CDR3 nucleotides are TGTGCCAGTAGATCCCGGGGGGGAAGAGCGAACACTGAAGCTTTCTTT. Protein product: CASRSRGGRANTEAFF.

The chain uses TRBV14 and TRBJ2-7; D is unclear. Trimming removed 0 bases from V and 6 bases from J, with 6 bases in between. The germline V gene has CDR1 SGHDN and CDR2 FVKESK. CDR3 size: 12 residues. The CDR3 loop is CASSQEFGEQYF. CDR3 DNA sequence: TGTGCCAGCAGCCAAGAGTTCGGCGAGCAGTACTTC.

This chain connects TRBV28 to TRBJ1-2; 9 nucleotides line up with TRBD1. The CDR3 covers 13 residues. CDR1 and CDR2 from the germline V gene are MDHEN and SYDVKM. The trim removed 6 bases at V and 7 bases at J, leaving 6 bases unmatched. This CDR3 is CASRHTGGVGYTF. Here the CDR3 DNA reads TGTGCCAGCAGGCATACAGGGGGCGTTGGCTACACCTTC.

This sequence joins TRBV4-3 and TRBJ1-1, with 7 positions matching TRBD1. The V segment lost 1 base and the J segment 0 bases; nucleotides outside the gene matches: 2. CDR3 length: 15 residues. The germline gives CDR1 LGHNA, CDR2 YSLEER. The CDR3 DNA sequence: TGCGCCAGCAGCCAAGGGGGACAGATGAACACTGAAGCTTTCTTT. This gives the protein CASSQGGQMNTEAFF.

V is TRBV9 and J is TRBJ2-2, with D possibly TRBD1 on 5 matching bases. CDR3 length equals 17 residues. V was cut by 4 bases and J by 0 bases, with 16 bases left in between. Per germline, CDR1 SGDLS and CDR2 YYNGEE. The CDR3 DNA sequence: TGTGCCAGCAGCCCCCTAACTGGGGCTGCGAACACCGGGGAGCTGTTTTTT. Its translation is CASSPLTGAANTGELFF. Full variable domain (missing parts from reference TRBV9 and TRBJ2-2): DSGVTQTPKHLITATGQRVTLRCSPRSGDLSVYWYQQSLDQGLQFLIQYYNGEERAKGNILERFSAQQFPDLHSELNLSSLELGDSALYFCASSPLTGAANTGELFFGEGSRLTVL.

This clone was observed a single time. The CDR3 here is CAISALGTGNTEAFF. CDR3 nucleotide sequence: TGTGCCATCAGTGCCCTCGGGACAGGCAACACTGAAGCTTTCTTT. The chain has TRBV10-3 and TRBJ1-1, with 8 bases aligning to TRBD1. The CDR3 is made up of 15 amino acids. CDR1 is ENHRY and CDR2 is SYGVKD in the germline V gene. V lost 4 bases, J lost 2 bases, and 6 bases stayed unmatched.

CDR3 protein: CARSSRTSGPQADTQYF. In DNA form, the CDR3 reads TGTGCCAGAAGCTCAAGAACTAGCGGGCCTCAAGCAGATACGCAGTATTTT. The chain couples TRBV5-3 to TRBJ2-3, with 9 positions matching TRBD2. TRBV5-3 is an open reading frame, and its role is uncertain. Trimming at V came to 3 bases and at J to 4 bases, leaving 12 bases not matched to a gene. The CDR3 is 17 residues long.

CDR3 loop: CASSQIQGTTEAFF. CDR3 nucleotide sequence: TGTGCCAGCAGCCAAATACAGGGGACCACTGAAGCTTTCTTT. The chain uses TRBV9 and TRBJ1-1, with TRBD1 matching 7 bases. Germline loops: CDR1 SGDLS, CDR2 YYNGEE. This CDR3 is 14 amino acids long. J was trimmed by 4 bases and V by 4 bases; bases with no gene match: 7.

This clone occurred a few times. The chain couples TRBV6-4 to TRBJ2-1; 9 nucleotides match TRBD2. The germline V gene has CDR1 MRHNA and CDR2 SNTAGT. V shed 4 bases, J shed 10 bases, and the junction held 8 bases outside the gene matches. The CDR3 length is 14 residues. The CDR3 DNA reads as TGTGCCAGCAGTGCTTTAGCGGGAGCTTCCGAGCAGTTCTTC. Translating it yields CASSALAGASEQFF.